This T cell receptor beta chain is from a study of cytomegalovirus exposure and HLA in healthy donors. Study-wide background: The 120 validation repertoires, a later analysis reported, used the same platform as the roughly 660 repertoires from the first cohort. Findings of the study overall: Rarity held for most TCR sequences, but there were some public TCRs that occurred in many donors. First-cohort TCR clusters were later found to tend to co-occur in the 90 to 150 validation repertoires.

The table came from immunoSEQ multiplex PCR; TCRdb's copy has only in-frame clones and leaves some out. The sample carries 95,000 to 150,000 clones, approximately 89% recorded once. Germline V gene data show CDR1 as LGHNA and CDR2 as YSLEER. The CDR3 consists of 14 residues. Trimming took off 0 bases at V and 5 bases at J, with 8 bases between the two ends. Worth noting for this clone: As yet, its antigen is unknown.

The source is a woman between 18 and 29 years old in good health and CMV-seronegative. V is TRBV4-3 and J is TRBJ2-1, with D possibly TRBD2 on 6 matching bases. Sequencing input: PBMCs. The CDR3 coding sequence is TGCGCCAGCAGCCAAGATTGGGGGGACAATGAGCAGTTCTTC. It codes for CASSQDWGDNEQFF.